The 20 T cell receptor beta chains below all came from one sample that was sequenced in a study of blood T cell repertoires in COVID-19. The data were produced by immunoSEQ multiplex PCR, yet TCRdb's version contains in-frame clones alone and is incomplete. This sample yields some 150,000 clones, of which approximately 86% are seen a single time; approximately 1.1% belongs to the top ten. What was sequenced was peripheral blood. The source is a man aged 55 to 70 who had recovered from COVID-19.

V is TRBV5-4 and J is TRBJ1-1; 8 nucleotides agree with TRBD1. The V gene's germline CDR1 is SGHNT and CDR2 YYREEE (reference sequence). Trimming at V came to 0 bases and at J to 4 bases, leaving 2 bases not matched to a gene. The CDR3 is 14 amino acids. The chain's CDR3 is CASSLGQGITEAFF. The CDR3 DNA sequence: TGTGCCAGCAGCTTGGGACAGGGGATCACTGAAGCTTTCTTT.

This rearrangement joins TRBV3-1 (or the pseudogene TRBV3-2) to TRBJ1-4; D call uncertain. V dropped 0 bases and J dropped 2 bases, with 13 bases sitting between them. Germline V gives CDR1 LGHDT, CDR2 YNNKEL (reference sequence). This CDR3 has 17 residues. In DNA form, the CDR3 reads TGTGCCAGCAGCCAAGATAAGGTTACGCGGACTAATGAAAAACTGTTTTTT. Translation: CASSQDKVTRTNEKLFF.

There are a few counts of this clone. The gene calls are TRBV19 and TRBJ1-2, with D possibly TRBD1 on 5 matching bases. The CDR3 loop spans 15 amino acids. The germline CDR1 and CDR2 sequences are LNHDA and SQIVND (reference sequence). Trimming shortened V by 6 bases and J by 0 bases, and 14 bases separated the two germline ends. The CDR3 DNA sequence: TGTGCCAGTAGGATCCCGGGACTGTCTAACTATGGCTACACCTTC. Encoded protein: CASRIPGLSNYGYTF.

The chain employs TRBV11-1 and TRBJ2-7, with D tentatively TRBD1 (6 bases). The length of the CDR3 is 15 residues. The ends were cut back, 3 bases at V and 0 bases at J, with 12 bases in the middle. The V gene's germline CDR1 is SGHAT and CDR2 FQDESV (reference sequence). The DNA of the CDR3 is TGTGCCAGCAGCTTTTGGACAGATAGCTCCTACGAGCAGTACTTC. Translation: CASSFWTDSSYEQYF.

The V and J genes are TRBV5-1 and TRBJ2-3, with TRBD1 as a possible D gene (5 bases). Trimming removed 0 bases from V and 6 bases from J, with 17 bases in between. The CDR3 has 16 residues. The germline CDR1 and CDR2 sequences are SGHRS and YFSETQ. CDR3 DNA: TGCGCCAGCAGCTTGGATGGGGCAGGGTTGATGGATACGCAGTATTTT. It codes for CASSLDGAGLMDTQYF.

V is TRBV29-1 and J is TRBJ2-1, with 7 bases aligning to TRBD1. This CDR3 region has 15 residues. In germline, CDR1 is SQVTM, CDR2 ANQGSEA. The V gene end was trimmed by 6 bases and the J gene end by 0 bases; junction bases not matched to a gene: 8. The CDR3 reads CSVGTVRSSYNEQFF. As DNA, the CDR3 is TGCAGCGTGGGGACAGTCCGGAGCTCCTACAATGAGCAGTTCTTC.

This clone showed up just a few times. This chain connects TRBV4-3 to TRBJ1-3, with unresolved D. Germline lookup yields CDR1 LGHNA and CDR2 YSLEER. This CDR3 has 16 amino acids. Trimming cost V 0 bases and J 8 bases, with 17 bases left between them. CDR3 loop: CASSQDTRAIGYTIYF. CDR3 bases: TGCGCCAGCAGCCAAGATACGAGAGCGATCGGATACACCATATATTTT.

This chain uses TRBV27 with TRBJ1-1, with 7 nucleotides matching TRBD1. This CDR3 has 13 residues. V was clipped by 5 bases and J by 6 bases; unmatched bases: 6. Germline-derived CDR1 and CDR2 are MNHEY and SMNVEV (reference sequence). The CDR3 DNA sequence: TGTGCCAGCAGTAGAACAGGGGATTCTGAAGCTTTCTTT. Encoded protein: CASSRTGDSEAFF.

This chain uses TRBV5-5 with TRBJ1-6; 8 nucleotides agree with TRBD1. The CDR3 consists of 14 residues. The V segment lost 4 bases and the J segment 10 bases; nucleotides outside the gene matches: 7. Germline values: CDR1 SGHKS, CDR2 YYEKEE (reference sequence). The CDR3 sequence is CASSLTGVRSPLHF. Written as DNA, the CDR3 is TGTGCCAGCAGCCTGACAGGGGTTAGATCACCCCTCCACTTT.

J is TRBJ1-1 and V is TRBV19; D not certain. The germline V gene encodes CDR1 LNHDA and CDR2 SQIVND (reference sequence). CDR3 length: 14 residues. Trimming removed 5 bases at V and 2 bases at J, with 12 bases between. DNA for the CDR3: TGTGCCAGTAGTCAGAGGGTCGACAACACTGAAGCTTTCTTT. Translation: CASSQRVDNTEAFF.

The chain couples TRBV10-3 to TRBJ2-7, with D maybe TRBD1 (6 bases). V was shortened by 2 bases and J by 0 bases, with 17 bases between the two germline ends. CDR1 ENHRY and CDR2 SYGVKD come from the germline V gene. CDR3 length: 17 amino acids. The CDR3 nucleotides read TGTGCCATCAGTGAGACGGCCCAGGGGAGTCCCTCCTACGAGCAGTACTTC. It codes for CAISETAQGSPSYEQYF.

V and J are TRBV28 and TRBJ2-3, with D hard to call. The CDR3 has 14 residues. The V and J ends lost 7 bases and 2 bases respectively, with 13 bases between them. The germline V gene encodes CDR1 MDHEN and CDR2 SYDVKM. CDR3 residues: CASTLLSFTDTQYF. CDR3 nucleotide sequence: TGTGCCAGCACTCTTTTATCCTTCACAGATACGCAGTATTTT.

The chain carries TRBV11-3 and TRBJ2-1; D possibly corresponds to TRBD1 (7 bases). V was pared by 5 bases and J by 0 bases, with 14 bases between. This CDR3 has 16 residues. Germline V gene sequence: CDR1 SGHNT, CDR2 YENEEA. The CDR3 here is CASSKRGTASYNEQFF. DNA of the CDR3: TGTGCCAGCAGCAAACGGGGGACAGCCTCCTACAATGAGCAGTTCTTC. Drawing the rest from reference TRBV11-3 and TRBJ2-1, the complete variable domain is EAGVVQSPRYKIIEKKQPVAFWCNPISGHNTLYWYLQNLGQGPELLIRYENEEAVDDSQLPKDRFSAERLKGVDSTLKIQPAELGDSAVYLCASSKRGTASYNEQFFGPGTRLTVL.

V gene TRBV6-6 combines with J gene TRBJ1-6; D may be TRBD1 (5 bases). The CDR3 is 15 amino acids. V gave up 6 bases and J gave up 9 bases, with 18 bases separating them. Germline lookup yields CDR1 MNHNY and CDR2 SVGAGI (reference sequence). This CDR3 reads CASSYGRGETSPLHF. CDR3 sequence (DNA): TGTGCCAGCAGCTACGGACGGGGGGAAACTTCACCCCTCCACTTT.

This chain connects TRBV10-3 to TRBJ1-5; TRBD1 matches 7 bases. In germline, CDR1 is ENHRY, CDR2 SYGVKD. V shed 0 bases, J shed 5 bases, and the junction held 7 bases outside the gene matches. The CDR3 extends over 16 amino acids. Here the CDR3 reads CAISESRQGEDQPQHF. CDR3 in DNA: TGTGCCATCAGTGAGTCACGGCAGGGGGAGGATCAGCCCCAGCATTTT.

The J gene is TRBJ2-1, the V gene TRBV2; the D gene is possibly TRBD1 (7 bases). CDR1 and CDR2 from the germline V gene are SNHLY and FYNNEI. Trimming stripped 1 base from V and 0 bases from J, with 10 bases between. The CDR3 loop spans 16 amino acids. The CDR3 loop reads CASSEGRGVSYNEQFF. CDR3 DNA sequence: TGTGCCAGCAGTGAAGGCAGGGGGGTCTCCTACAATGAGCAGTTCTTC.

This clone was observed a few times. The chain recombines TRBV18 with TRBJ2-2; 7 bases are a match to TRBD2. CDR1 is KGHSH and CDR2 is LQKENI in the germline V gene. The V segment lost 2 bases and the J segment 5 bases; nucleotides outside the gene matches: 5. The CDR3 is 15 residues long. CDR3 amino acids: CASSPRGRGTGELFF. CDR3 in DNA: TGTGCCAGCTCACCAAGAGGGAGGGGAACCGGGGAGCTGTTTTTT.

The chain employs TRBV7-3 and TRBJ1-1; D is possibly TRBD1 (5 bases). CDR1 is SGHTA, CDR2 FQGTGA, per germline. Trimming took off 3 bases at V and 4 bases at J, with 9 bases between the two ends. This CDR3 comprises 13 residues. The CDR3 sequence: CASSLGQGTEAFF. CDR3 sequence (DNA): TGTGCCAGCAGCTTGGGGCAGGGCACTGAAGCTTTCTTT.

Details on this clone: The junction departs from germline at one end; a sequencing error may be responsible. Different DNA sequences within this sample yield the same CDR3. This sequence joins TRBV6-1 and TRBJ2-7; 12 bases are shared with TRBD1. Germline values: CDR1 MNHNS, CDR2 SASEGT. The CDR3 runs 15 residues. The CDR3 is CASSEPGTGGYEQYF. The CDR3 DNA follows: TGTGCCAGCAGTGAACCCGGGACAGGGGGCTACGAACAGTACTTC.

The J gene is TRBJ2-3, the V gene TRBV27; 7 positions match TRBD2. V dropped 1 base and J dropped 0; count of bases not matched to a gene: 10. Germline assignment: CDR1 MNHEY and CDR2 SMNVEV (reference sequence). CDR3 length: 18 amino acids. DNA of the CDR3: TGTGCCAGCAGTTTATATTCCGGCCTGCGGGGGAGCACAGATACGCAGTATTTT. It translates to CASSLYSGLRGSTDTQYF.